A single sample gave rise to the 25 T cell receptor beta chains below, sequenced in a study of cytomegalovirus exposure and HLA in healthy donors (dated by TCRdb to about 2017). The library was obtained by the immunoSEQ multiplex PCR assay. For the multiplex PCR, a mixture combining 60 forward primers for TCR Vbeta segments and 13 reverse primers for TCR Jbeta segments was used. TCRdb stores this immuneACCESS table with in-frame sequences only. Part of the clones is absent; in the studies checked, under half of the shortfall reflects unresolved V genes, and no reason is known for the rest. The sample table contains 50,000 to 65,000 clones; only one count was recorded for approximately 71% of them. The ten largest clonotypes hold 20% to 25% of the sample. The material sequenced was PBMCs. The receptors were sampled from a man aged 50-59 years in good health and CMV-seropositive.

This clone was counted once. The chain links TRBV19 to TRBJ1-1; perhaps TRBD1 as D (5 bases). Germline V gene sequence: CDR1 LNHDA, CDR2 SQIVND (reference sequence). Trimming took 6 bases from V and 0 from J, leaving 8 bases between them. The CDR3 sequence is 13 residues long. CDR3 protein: CASRAGLNTEAFF. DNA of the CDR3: TGTGCCAGTAGGGCAGGGCTGAACACTGAAGCTTTCTTT.

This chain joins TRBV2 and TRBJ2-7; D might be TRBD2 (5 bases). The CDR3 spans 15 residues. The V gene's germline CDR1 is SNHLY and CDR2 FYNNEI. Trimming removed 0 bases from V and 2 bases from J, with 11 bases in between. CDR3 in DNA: TGTGCCAGCAGTGAAGCGCAAGTGAGGGCCTACGAGCAGTACTTC. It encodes CASSEAQVRAYEQYF.

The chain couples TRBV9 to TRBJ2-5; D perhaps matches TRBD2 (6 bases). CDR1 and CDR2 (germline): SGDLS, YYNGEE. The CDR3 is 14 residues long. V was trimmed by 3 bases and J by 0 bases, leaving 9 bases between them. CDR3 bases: TGTGCCAGCAGCGCGAGGAGGGACCAAGAGACCCAGTACTTC. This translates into CASSARRDQETQYF.

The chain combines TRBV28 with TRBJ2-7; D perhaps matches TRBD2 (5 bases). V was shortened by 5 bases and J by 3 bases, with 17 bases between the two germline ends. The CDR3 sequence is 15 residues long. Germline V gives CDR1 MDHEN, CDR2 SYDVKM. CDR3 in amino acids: CASSKPISGYYEQYF. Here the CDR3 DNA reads TGTGCCAGCAGTAAACCGATCAGCGGCTACTACGAGCAGTACTTC.

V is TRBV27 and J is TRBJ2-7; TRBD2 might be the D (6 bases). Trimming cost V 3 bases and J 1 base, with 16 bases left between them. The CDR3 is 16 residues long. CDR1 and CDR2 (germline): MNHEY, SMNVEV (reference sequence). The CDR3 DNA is TGTGCCAGCAGTTTCCGACCGGGACTGACTTCCTACGAGCAGTACTTC. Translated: CASSFRPGLTSYEQYF.

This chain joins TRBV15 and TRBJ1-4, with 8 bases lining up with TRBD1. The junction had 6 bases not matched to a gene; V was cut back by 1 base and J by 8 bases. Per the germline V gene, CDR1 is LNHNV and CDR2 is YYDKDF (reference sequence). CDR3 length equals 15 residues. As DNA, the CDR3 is TGTGCCACCAGCAGAGTGGACAGGGCGTACGAAAAACTGTTTTTT. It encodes CATSRVDRAYEKLFF.

Written as DNA, the CDR3 is TGTGCCAGCCGACTAGCGGGGGGAGGGGATACGCAGTATTTT. This sequence encodes CASRLAGGGDTQYF. The V gene is TRBV2, the J gene TRBJ2-3, with 13 nucleotides matching TRBD2. The germline V gene has CDR1 SNHLY and CDR2 FYNNEI. The junction had 5 bases not matched to a gene; V was cut back by 8 bases and J by 6 bases. This CDR3 has 14 amino acids.

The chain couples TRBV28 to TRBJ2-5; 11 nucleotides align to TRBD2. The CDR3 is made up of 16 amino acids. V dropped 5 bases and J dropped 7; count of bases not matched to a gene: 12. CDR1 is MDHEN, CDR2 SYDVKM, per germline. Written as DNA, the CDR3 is TGTGCCAGCAGTGCCCGGGCTAGCGGGGGGATTGTGACCCAGTACTTC. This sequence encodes CASSARASGGIVTQYF. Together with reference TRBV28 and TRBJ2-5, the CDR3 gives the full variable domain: DVKVTQSSRYLVKRTGEKVFLECVQDMDHENMFWYRQDPGLGLRLIYFSYDVKMKEKGDIPEGYSVSREKKERFSLILESASTNQTSMYLCASSARASGGIVTQYFGPGTRLLVL.

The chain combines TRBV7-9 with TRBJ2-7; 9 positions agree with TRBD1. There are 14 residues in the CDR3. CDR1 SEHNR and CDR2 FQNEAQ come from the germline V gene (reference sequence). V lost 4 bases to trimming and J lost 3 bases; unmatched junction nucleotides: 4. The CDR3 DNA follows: TGTGCCAGCAGCTCCTCGGGACAGGGCTACGAGCAGTACTTC. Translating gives CASSSSGQGYEQYF.

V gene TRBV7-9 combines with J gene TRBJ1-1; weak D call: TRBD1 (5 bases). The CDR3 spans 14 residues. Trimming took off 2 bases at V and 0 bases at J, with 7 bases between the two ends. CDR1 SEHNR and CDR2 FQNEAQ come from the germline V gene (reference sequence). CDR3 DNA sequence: TGTGCCAGCAGCTTACAGGGATTGAACACTGAAGCTTTCTTT. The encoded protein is CASSLQGLNTEAFF.

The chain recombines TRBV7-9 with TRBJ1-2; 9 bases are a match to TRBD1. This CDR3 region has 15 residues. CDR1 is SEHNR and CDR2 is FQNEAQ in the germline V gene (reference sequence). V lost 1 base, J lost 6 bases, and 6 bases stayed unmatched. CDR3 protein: CASSLGGTGLDGYTF. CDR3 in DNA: TGTGCCAGCAGCTTAGGGGGGACAGGGTTGGATGGCTACACCTTC.

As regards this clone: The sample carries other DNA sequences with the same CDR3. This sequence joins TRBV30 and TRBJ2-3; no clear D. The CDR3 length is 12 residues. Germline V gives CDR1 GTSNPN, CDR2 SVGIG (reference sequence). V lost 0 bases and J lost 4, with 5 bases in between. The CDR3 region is CAWSVQADTQYF. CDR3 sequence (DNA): TGTGCCTGGAGTGTACAAGCAGATACGCAGTATTTT.

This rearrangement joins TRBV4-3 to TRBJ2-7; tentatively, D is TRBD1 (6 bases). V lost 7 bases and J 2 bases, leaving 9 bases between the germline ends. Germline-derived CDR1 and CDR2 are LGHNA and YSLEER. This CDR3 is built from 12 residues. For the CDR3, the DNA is TGCGCCAGCACCCGGGACACCTACGAGCAGTACTTC. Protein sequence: CASTRDTYEQYF.

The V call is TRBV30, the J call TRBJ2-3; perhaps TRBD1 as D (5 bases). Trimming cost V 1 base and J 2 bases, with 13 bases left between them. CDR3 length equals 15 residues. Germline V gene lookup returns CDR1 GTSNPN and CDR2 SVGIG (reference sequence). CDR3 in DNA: TGTGCCTGGAGTGAAGGGGCGCGAGACACAGATACGCAGTATTTT. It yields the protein CAWSEGARDTDTQYF.

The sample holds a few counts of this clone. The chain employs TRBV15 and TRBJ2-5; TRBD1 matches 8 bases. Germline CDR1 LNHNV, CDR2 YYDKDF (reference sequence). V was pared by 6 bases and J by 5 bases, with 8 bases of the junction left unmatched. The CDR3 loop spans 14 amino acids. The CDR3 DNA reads TGTGCCACCAGAGTAGACAGGGGAGGTGAGACCCAGTACTTC. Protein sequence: CATRVDRGGETQYF.

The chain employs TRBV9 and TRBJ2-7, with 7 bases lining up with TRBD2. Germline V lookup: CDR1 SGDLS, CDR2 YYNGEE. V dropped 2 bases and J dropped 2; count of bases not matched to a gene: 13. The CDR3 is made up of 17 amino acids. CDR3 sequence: CASSVGSMSGNPYEQYF. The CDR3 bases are TGTGCCAGCAGCGTGGGGTCGATGAGCGGGAACCCCTACGAGCAGTACTTC.

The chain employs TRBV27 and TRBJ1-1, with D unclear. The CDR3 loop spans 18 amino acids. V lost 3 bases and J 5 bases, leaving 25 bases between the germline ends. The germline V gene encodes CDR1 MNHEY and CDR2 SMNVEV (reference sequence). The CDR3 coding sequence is TGTGCCAGCAGTTTCTTTCCCGCTCGCAGGCCCCTTGGGACTGAAGCTTTCTTT. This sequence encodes CASSFFPARRPLGTEAFF.

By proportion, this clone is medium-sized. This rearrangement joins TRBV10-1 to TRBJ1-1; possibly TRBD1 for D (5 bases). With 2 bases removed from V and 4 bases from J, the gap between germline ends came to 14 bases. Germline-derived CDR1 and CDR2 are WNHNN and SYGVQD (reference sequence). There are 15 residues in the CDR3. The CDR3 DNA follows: TGCGCCAGCAGTGAGCGGATCGACGGGGGCACTGAAGCTTTCTTT. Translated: CASSERIDGGTEAFF.

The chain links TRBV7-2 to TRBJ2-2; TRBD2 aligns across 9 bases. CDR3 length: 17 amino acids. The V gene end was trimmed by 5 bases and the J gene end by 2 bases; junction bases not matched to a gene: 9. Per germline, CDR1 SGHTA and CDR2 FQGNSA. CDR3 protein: CASSPRSGGQNTGELFF. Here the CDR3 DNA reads TGTGCCAGCAGCCCTAGGAGCGGGGGGCAAAACACCGGGGAGCTGTTTTTT.

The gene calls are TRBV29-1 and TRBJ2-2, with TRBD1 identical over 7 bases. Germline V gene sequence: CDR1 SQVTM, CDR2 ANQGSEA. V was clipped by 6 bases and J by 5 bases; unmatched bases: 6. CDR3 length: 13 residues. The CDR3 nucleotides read TGCAGCGTGCGACAGGGTGTGACCGGGGAGCTGTTTTTT. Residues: CSVRQGVTGELFF.

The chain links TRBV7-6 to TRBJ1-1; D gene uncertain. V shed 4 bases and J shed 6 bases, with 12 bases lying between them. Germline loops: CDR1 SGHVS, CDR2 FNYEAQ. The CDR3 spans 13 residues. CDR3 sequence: CASSSSPGAEAFF. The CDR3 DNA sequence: TGTGCCAGCAGCTCTTCTCCGGGAGCTGAAGCTTTCTTT.

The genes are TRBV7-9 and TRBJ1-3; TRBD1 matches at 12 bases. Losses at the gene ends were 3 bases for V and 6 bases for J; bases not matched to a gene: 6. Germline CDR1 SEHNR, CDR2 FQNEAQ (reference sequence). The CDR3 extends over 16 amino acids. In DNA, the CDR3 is TGTGCCAGCAGCTTGGGGACAGGGGGCTCGACAAACACCATATATTTT. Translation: CASSLGTGGSTNTIYF.

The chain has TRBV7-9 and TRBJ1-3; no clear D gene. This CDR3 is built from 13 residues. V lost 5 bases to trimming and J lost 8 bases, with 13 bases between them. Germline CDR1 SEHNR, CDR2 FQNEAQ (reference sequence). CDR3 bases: TGTGCCAGCAGCCCCCCATCTCGGGACACCATATATTTT. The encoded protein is CASSPPSRDTIYF.

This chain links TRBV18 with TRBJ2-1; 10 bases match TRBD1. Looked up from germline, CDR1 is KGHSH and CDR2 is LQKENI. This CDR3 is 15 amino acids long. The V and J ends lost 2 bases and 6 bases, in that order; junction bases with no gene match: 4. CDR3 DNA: TGTGCCAGCTCACCAGGGACAGGGGCGGGCAATGAGCAGTTCTTC. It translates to CASSPGTGAGNEQFF.

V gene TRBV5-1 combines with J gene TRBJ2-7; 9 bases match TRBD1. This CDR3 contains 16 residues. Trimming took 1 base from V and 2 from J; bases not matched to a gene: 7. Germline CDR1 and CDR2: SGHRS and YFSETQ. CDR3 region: CASSLHPGQGAYEQYF. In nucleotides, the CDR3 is TGCGCCAGCAGCTTGCATCCGGGACAGGGAGCCTACGAGCAGTACTTC.